This TCR beta chain appears in the sequencing data of a study of blood T cell repertoires in COVID-19. Study summary: Some COVID-19 samples were acute and others convalescent; all came from the United States, Italy and Spain. T cells, B-cell-depleted T cells, or PBMCs provided the cDNA or gDNA that served as material.

In the authors' workflow: Reference gene primer amplification gave nucleated cell count estimates. Assay used: immunoSEQ multiplex PCR; TCRdb lists only in-frame clones, some missing. Clone size and the V and J calls come from that table; the DNA yielded D and trimming. Here the sample spans about 380,000 clones, roughly 91% being singletons. Self-reported history from a screening survey and questionnaire set each donor's cohort. Unmatched junction bases numbered 3, after V lost 4 bases and J lost 0 bases. This CDR3 is built from 15 residues. Germline CDR1 and CDR2: SGHDN and FVKESK. This receptor was obtained from a woman between 18 and 29 years old who had recovered from COVID-19. Specimen: PBMCs or T cells enriched from blood (not recorded which). The chain combines TRBV14 with TRBJ1-2; 9 bases line up with TRBD1. The CDR3 spells CASSPRQGANYGYTF. In DNA, the CDR3 is TGTGCCAGCAGCCCTCGACAGGGGGCTAACTATGGCTACACCTTC.